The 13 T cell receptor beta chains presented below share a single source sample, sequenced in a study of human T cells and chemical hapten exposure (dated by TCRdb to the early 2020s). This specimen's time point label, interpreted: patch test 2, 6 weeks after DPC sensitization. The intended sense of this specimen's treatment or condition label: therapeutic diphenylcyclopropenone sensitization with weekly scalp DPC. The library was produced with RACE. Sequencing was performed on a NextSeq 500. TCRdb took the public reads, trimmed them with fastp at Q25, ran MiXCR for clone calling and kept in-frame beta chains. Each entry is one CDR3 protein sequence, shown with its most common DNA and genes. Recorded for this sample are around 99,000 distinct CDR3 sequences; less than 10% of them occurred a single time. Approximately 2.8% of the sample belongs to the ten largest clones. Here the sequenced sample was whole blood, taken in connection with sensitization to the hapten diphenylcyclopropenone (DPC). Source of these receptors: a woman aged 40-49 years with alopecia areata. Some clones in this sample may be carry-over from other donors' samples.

The CDR3 region is CASSSYGRPQHF. The CDR3, as DNA: TGTGCCAGCAGCTCCTATGGGAGGCCCCAGCATTTT. The rearrangement joins TRBV7-2 to TRBJ1-5, with D unresolved. V gave up 4 bases and J gave up 9 bases, with 10 bases separating them. Germline lookup yields CDR1 SGHTA and CDR2 FQGNSA. This CDR3 comprises 12 residues.

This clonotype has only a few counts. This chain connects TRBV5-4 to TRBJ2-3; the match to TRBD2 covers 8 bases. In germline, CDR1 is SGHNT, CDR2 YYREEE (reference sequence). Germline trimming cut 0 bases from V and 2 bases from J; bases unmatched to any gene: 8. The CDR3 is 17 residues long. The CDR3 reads CASSLGRGGIPTDTQYF. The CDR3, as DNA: TGTGCCAGCAGCTTGGGACGGGGGGGAATACCCACAGATACGCAGTATTTT.

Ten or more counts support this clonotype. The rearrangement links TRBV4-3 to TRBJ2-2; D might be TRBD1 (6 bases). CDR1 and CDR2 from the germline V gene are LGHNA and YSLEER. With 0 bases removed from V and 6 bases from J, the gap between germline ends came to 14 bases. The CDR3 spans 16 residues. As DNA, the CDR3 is TGCGCCAGCAGCCAAGATCCCCCAGGGGTTCCCGGGGAGCTGTTTTTT. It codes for CASSQDPPGVPGELFF.

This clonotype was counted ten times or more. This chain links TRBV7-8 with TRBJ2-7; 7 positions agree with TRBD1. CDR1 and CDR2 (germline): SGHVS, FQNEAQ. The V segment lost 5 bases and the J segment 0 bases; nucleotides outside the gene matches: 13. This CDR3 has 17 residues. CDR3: CASSPSPTTGNSYEQYF. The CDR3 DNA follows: TGTGCCAGCAGCCCCTCGCCCACGACAGGGAACTCCTACGAGCAGTACTTC.

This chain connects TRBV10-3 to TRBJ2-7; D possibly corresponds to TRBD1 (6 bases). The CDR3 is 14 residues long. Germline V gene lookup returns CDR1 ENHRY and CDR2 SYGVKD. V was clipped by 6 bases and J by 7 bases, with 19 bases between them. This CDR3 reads CAIRPGQGFGEQYF. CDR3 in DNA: TGTGCCATCAGACCGGGACAAGGCTTCGGGGAGCAGTACTTC.

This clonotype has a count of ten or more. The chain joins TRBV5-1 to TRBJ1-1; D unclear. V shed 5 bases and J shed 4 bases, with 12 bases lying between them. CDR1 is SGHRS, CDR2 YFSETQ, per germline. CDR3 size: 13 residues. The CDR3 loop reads CASRMTSPTEAFF. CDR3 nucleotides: TGCGCCAGCAGGATGACATCTCCCACTGAAGCTTTCTTT.

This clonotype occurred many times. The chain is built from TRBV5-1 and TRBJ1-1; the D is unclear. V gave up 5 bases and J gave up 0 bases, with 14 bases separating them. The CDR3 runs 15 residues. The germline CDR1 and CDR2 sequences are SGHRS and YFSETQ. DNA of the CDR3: TGCGCCAGCAGTCGCTACAGAAACTTGAACACTGAAGCTTTCTTT. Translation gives CASSRYRNLNTEAFF.

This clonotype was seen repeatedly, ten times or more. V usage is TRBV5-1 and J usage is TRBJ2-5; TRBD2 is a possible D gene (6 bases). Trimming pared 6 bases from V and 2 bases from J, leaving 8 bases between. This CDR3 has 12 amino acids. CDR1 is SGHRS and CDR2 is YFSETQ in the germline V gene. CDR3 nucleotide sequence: TGCGCCAGCACGGGGGTACAAGAGACCCAGTACTTC. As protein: CASTGVQETQYF.

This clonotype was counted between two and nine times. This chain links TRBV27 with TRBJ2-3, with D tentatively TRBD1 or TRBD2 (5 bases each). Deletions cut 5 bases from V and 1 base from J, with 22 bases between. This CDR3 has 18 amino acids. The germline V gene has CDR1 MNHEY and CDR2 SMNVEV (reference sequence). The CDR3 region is CASSTRLTGLGGTDTQYF. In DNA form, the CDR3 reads TGTGCCAGCAGTACACGCCTAACAGGCCTCGGGGGCACAGATACGCAGTATTTT.

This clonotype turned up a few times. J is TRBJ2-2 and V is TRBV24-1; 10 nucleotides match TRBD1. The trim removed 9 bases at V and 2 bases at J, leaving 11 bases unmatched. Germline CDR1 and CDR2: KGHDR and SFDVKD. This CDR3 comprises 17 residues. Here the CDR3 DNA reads TGTGCCACCTCTGGGGGACAGGGGTCAACAAACACCGGGGAGCTGTTTTTT. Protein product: CATSGGQGSTNTGELFF.

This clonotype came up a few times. The DNA of the CDR3 is TGTGCCAGCAGCTCAGGGTCCGGGGCGAGTACGCAGTATTTT. This gives the protein CASSSGSGASTQYF. The chain links TRBV7-3 to TRBJ2-3, with D perhaps matching TRBD1 or TRBD2 (5 bases each). Germline CDR1 is SGHTA and CDR2 is FQGTGA. Trimming shortened V by 4 bases and J by 8 bases, and 16 bases separated the two germline ends. The CDR3 runs to 14 residues. The full variable domain, completed using reference TRBV7-3 and TRBJ2-3, is GAGVSQTPSNKVTEKGKYVELRCDPISGHTALYWYRQSLGQGPEFLIYFQGTGAADDSGLPNDRFFAVRPEGSVSTLKIQRTERGDSAVYLCASSSGSGASTQYFGPGTRLTVL.

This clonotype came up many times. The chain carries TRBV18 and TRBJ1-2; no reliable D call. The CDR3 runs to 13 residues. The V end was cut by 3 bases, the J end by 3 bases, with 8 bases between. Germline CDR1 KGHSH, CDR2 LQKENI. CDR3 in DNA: TGTGCCAGCTCACCTGACGGGGACTATGGCTACACCTTC. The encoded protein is CASSPDGDYGYTF.

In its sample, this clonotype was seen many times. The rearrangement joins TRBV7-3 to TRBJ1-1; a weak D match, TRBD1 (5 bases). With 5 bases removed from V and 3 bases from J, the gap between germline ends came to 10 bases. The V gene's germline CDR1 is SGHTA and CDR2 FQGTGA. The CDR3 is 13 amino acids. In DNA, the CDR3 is TGTGCCAGCAGCCGCGGAGGGGACACTGAAGCTTTCTTT. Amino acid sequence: CASSRGGDTEAFF.